Presented here are 2 T cell receptor beta chains from one specimen sequenced in a study of molecular identifiers for immune sequencing clone quantification. A single record per CDR3 protein comes from TCRdb applying MiXCR to the PCR reads. This sample carries about 320,000 distinct CDR3 sequences, about 23% of them seen once, and the ten largest clones take about 0.73%. The specimen was naive CD8+ T cells from blood, with Jurkat cell RNA spiked in. This sample's subset: FACS-sorted CD8+CD4-CCR7+CD45RA+ naive T cells. The receptors derive from a human donor in good health. Some libraries in this study had Jurkat cell RNA spiked in.

The chain has TRBV9 and TRBJ2-6; 7 bases agree with TRBD1. V shed 4 bases, J shed 0 bases, and the junction held 13 bases outside the gene matches. The CDR3 covers 19 residues. Germline V lookup: CDR1 SGDLS, CDR2 YYNGEE. The CDR3 coding sequence is TGTGCCAGCAGCATTACACAGGGGATGTCCCTCTCTGGGGCCAACGTCCTGACTTTC. It codes for CASSITQGMSLSGANVLTF. The full variable domain, with the rest looked up from reference TRBV9 and TRBJ2-6, is DSGVTQTPKHLITATGQRVTLRCSPRSGDLSVYWYQQSLDQGLQFLIQYYNGEERAKGNILERFSAQQFPDLHSELNLSSLELGDSALYFCASSITQGMSLSGANVLTFGAGSRLTVL.

In its sample, this clonotype was seen many times. The V call is TRBV28, the J call TRBJ2-7, with 11 bases fitting TRBD2. The trim removed 6 bases at V and 4 bases at J, leaving 11 bases unmatched. The CDR3 is made up of 16 amino acids. Germline lookup yields CDR1 MDHEN and CDR2 SYDVKM. In nucleotides, the CDR3 is TGTGCCAGCAGATACCTTAGCGGGAGGGCCTCGTACGAGCAGTACTTC. Its translation: CASRYLSGRASYEQYF.